This record covers a single T cell receptor (beta chain). Its cognate antigen is unknown. The table came from immunoSEQ multiplex PCR; TCRdb's copy has only in-frame clones and leaves some out. The sample lists roughly 130,000 clones, just under 85% occurring once. The sample is drawn from a study of cytomegalovirus exposure and HLA in healthy donors. Study findings and constraints: Associated with cytomegalovirus, according to the listing, were around 170 TCR beta chains. It was confirmed in vitro that a few of the CMV-associated chains were specific for CMV antigens.

V lost 5 bases, J lost 4 bases, and 15 bases stayed unmatched. CDR3 size: 19 residues. The V gene's germline CDR1 is MNHEY and CDR2 SMNVEV (reference sequence). The rearrangement uses TRBV27 and TRBJ2-3; 13 bases agree with TRBD2. The sequence was collected from a woman aged 30 to 39 in good health and CMV-seronegative. The material sequenced was PBMCs. CDR3 residues: CASSRTSGGARGSADTQYF. In DNA form, the CDR3 reads TGTGCCAGCAGTAGAACTAGCGGGGGGGCCCGTGGCAGCGCAGATACGCAGTATTTT.